The clone carrying this T cell receptor (beta chain) was seen a few times. Antigen unknown. Thyroid surgery took place with no prior treatment in any patient. The CDR3 is 12 amino acids. In germline, CDR1 is DFQATT, CDR2 SNEGSKA (reference sequence). This specimen belongs to a study of metastatic and nonmetastatic thyroid tumors. Background on the study: A comparison of repertoires was made across blood and tumor or nodule tissue from malignant and benign thyroid patients. Findings and limits, study-wide: It was reported that TCR beta diversity was significantly higher in malignant thyroid tumors than benign nodules, in blood and tumor.

Authors' data handling: Built for papillary thyroid cancer, a distant-metastasis classifier drew on CDR3 differences across clinicopathological groups. TCRdb reanalyzed the PCR reads with MiXCR. V and J calls and clone size were set by TCRdb, not the authors. Of about 45,000 clones in the sample, approximately 4.1% were seen once. The J gene is TRBJ2-1, the V gene TRBV20-1, with D tentatively TRBD2 (5 bases). The specimen was blood. This clonotype was obtained from a female donor with papillary thyroid cancer or a benign thyroid nodule (not recorded which). Some clones in this sample may be carry-over from other donors' samples. The CDR3 sequence: CSASRGPNEQFF. CDR3 DNA sequence: TGCAGCGCGAGCCGAGGGCCGAATGAGCAGTTCTTC.